The TCR beta chain under discussion was sequenced for a study of shared clonotypes between healthy human individuals. Findings and caveats of the study: Some naive CD4 clonotypes, around 5%, turned up in common across a few donors.

This clone was observed once. As yet, its antigen is unknown. In the study's own analysis: For the immunoSEQ data, sequences were junction-only without quality scores, so filtering differed. Using immunoSEQ multiplex PCR, the repertoire was profiled, and TCRdb retains in-frame clones only, with some absent. The V and J calls and clone size are taken from that table; D and trimming were inferred from the DNA. The sample carries around 2.1 million clones, approximately 94% recorded once. Trimming removed 4 bases at V and 1 base at J, with 8 bases between. The germline gives CDR1 SGHNT, CDR2 YYREEE (reference sequence). This CDR3 has 14 amino acids.

The receptor was isolated from a young man in good health. The chain uses TRBV5-4 and TRBJ2-2; the D gene is possibly TRBD2 (5 bases). The material sequenced was naive CD4+ T cells sorted from blood. Sample subset: CD45RA+ positively selected. This chain's CDR3 is CASSQSGNTGELFF. CDR3 DNA sequence: TGTGCCAGCAGCCAGAGCGGGAACACCGGGGAGCTGTTTTTT.